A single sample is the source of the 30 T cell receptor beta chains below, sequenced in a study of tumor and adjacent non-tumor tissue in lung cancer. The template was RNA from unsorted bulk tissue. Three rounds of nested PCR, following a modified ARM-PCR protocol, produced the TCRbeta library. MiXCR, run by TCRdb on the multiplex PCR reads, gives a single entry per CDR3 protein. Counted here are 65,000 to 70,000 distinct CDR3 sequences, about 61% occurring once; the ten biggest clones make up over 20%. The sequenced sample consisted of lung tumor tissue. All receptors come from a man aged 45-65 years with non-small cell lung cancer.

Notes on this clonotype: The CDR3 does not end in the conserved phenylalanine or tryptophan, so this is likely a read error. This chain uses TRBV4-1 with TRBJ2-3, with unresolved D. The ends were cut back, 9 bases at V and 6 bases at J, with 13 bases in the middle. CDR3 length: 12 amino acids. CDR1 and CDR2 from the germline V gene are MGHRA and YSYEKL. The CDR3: CASNQDGDTQYY. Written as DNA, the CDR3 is TGCGCCAGTAACCAGGACGGGGATACGCAGTATTAT.

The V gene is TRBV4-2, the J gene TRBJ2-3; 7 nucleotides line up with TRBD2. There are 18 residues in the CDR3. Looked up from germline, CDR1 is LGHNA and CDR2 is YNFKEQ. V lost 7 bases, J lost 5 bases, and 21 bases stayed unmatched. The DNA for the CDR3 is TGTGCCAGCAACCCTCTAGGCGGGGGAGAAGTTGCGGGAGATACGCAGTATTTT. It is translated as CASNPLGGGEVAGDTQYF.

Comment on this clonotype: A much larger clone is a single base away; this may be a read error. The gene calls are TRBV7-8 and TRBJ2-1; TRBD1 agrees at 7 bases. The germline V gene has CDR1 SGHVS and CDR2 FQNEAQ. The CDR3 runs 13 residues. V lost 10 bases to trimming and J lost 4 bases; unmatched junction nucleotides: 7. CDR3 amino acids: CAISLQGYNEQFF. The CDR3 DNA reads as TGTGCCATCAGTCTACAGGGGTACAATGAGCAGTTCTTC.

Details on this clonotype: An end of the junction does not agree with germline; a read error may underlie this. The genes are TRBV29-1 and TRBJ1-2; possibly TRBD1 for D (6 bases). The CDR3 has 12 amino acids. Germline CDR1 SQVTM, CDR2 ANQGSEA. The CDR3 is CSAGTNLYSYTF. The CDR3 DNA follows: TGCAGTGCAGGGACAAATCTCTATAGCTACACCTTC. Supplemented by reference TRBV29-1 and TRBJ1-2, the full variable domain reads SAVISQKPSRDICQRGTSLTIQCQVDSQVTMMFWYRQQPGQSLTLIATANQGSEATYESGFVIDKFPISRPNLTFSTLTVSNMSPEDSSIYLCSAGTNLYSYTFGSGTRLTVV.

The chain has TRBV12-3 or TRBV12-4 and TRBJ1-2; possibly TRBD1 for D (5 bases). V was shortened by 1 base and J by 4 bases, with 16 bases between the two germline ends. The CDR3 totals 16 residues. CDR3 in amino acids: CASSLGGASRAYGYTF. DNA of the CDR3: TGTGCCAGCAGTTTAGGGGGCGCTTCGCGGGCCTATGGCTACACCTTC.

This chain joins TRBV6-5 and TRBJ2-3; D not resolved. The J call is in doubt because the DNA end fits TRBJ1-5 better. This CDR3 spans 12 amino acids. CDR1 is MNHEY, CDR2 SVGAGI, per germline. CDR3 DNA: TGTGCCAGCAGTTACCCAGAGGGAACGCAGCATTTT. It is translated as CASSYPEGTQHF.

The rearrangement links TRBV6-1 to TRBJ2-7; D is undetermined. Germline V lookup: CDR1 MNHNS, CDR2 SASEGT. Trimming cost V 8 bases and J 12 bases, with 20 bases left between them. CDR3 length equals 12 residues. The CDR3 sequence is CASCSVAYEWYF. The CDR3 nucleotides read TGTGCCAGCTGTTCCGTTGCCTACGAGTGGTACTTC.

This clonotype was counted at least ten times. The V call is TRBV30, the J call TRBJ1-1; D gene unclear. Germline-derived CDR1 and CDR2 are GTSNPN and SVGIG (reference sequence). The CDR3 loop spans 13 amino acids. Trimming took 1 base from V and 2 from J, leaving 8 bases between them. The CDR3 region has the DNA TGTGCCTGGAGTGGGAAGGGTAACACTGAAGCTTTCTTT. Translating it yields CAWSGKGNTEAFF.

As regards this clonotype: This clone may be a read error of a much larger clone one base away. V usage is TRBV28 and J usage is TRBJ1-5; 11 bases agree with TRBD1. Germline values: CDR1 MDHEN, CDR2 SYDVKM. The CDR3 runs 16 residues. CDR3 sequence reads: CASSGDRGRSNQLQHF. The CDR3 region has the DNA TGTGCCAGCAGCGGGGACAGGGGGAGAAGCAATCAGCTCCAGCATTTT.

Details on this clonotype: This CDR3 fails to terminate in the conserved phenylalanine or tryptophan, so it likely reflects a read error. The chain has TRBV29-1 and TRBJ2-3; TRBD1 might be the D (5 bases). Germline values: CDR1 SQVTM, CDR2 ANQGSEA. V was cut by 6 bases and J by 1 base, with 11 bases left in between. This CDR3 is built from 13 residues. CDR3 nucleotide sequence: TGCAGCGTCGACGAACAGGGCACAGATACGCAGTATCTT. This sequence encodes CSVDEQGTDTQYL.

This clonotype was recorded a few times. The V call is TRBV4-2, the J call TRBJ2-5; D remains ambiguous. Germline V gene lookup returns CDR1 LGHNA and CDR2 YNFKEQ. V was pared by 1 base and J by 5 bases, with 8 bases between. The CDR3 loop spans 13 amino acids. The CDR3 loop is CASSQGSLETQYF. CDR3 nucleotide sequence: TGTGCCAGCAGCCAAGGAAGTCTCGAGACCCAGTACTTC.

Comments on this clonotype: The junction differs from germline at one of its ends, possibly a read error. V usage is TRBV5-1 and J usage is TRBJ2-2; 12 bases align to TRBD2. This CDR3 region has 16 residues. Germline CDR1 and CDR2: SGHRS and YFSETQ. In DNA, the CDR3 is TGTGCCAGCAGCTGGGGACTAGCGGGTTTCTCCGGGGAGCTGTTTTTT. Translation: CASSWGLAGFSGELFF.

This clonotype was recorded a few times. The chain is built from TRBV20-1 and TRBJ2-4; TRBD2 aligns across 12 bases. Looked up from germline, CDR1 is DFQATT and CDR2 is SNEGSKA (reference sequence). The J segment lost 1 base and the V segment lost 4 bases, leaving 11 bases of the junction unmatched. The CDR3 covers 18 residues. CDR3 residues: CSATRTSGARRAKNIQYF. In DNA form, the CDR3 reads TGCAGTGCTACCCGGACTAGCGGGGCCCGGAGGGCCAAAAACATTCAGTACTTC.

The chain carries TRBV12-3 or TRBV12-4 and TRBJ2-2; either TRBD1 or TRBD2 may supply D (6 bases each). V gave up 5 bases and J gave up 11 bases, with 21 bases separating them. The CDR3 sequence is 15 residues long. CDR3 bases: TGTGCCAGCAGTAGACTAGGGCTGGACAGCGGAGAGCTGTTTTTT. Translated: CASSRLGLDSGELFF.

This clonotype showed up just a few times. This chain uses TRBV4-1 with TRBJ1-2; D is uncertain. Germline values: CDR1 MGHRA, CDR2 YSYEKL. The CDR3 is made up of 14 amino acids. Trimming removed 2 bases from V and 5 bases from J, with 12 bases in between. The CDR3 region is CASSQNVAQYGYTF. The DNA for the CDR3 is TGCGCCAGCAGCCAAAACGTGGCTCAGTATGGCTACACCTTC.

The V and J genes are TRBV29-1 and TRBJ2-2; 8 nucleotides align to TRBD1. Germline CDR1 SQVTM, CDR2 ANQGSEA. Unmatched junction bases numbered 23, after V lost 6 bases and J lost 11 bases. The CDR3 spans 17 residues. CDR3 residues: CSVQGQGLAIDTSELFF. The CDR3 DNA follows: TGCAGCGTACAAGGACAGGGCCTTGCGATTGACACCAGTGAGCTGTTTTTT.

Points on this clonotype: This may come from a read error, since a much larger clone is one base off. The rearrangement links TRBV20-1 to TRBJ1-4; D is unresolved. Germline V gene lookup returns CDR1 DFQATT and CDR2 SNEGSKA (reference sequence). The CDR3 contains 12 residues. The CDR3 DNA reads TGCAGTGTTAGAGCTCCTGGTGAAAAACTGTTTTTT. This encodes CSVRAPGEKLFF.

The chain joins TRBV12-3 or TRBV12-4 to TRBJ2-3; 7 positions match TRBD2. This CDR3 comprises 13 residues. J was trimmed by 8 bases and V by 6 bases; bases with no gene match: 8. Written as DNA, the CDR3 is TGTGCCAGCAGCTCGACTAGCCCATGTACGCAGTATTTT. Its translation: CASSSTSPCTQYF.

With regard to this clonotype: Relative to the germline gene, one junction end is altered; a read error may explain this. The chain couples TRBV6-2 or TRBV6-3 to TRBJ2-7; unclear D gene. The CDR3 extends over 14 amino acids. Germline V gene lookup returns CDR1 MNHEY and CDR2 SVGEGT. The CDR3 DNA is TGTGTCAGCAGTTACGTAGGGCGTGGCTACGAGCAGTACTTC. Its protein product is CVSSYVGRGYEQYF.

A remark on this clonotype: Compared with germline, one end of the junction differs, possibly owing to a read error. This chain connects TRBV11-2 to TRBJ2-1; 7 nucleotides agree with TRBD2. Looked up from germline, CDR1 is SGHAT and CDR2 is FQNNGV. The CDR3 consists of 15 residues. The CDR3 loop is CASSLVTTSSNEQFF. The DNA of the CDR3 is TGCGCCAGCAGCTTAGTCACGACTAGCTCTAATGAGCAGTTCTTC.

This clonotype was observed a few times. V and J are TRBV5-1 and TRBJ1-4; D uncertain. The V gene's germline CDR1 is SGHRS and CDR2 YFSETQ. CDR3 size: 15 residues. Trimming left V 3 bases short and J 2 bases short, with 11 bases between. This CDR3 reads CASSSGPSTNEKLFF. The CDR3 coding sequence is TGCGCCAGCAGCTCTGGTCCCTCTACTAATGAAAAACTGTTTTTT.

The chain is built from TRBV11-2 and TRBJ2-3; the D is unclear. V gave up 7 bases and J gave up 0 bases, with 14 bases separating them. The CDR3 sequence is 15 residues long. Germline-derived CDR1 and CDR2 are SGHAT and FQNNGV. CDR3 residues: CASTPSERSTDTQYF. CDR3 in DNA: TGTGCCAGCACCCCCTCGGAAAGAAGCACAGATACGCAGTATTTT.

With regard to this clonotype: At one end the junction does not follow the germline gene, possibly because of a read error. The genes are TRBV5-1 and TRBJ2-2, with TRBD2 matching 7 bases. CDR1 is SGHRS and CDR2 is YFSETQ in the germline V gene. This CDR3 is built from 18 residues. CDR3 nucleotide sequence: TGCGCCAGCAGCTTCCGATCGGGAGCGGGATCGAAGACCGGGGAGCTGTTTTTT. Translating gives CASSFRSGAGSKTGELFF.

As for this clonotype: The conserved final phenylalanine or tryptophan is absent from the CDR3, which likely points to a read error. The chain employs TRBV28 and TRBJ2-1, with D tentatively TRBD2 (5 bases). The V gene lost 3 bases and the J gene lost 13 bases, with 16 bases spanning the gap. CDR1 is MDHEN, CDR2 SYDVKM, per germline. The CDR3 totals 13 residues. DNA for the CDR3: TGTGCCAGCAGTTTCAACATCCGGGGAGAACAGTTCTTA. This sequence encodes CASSFNIRGEQFL.

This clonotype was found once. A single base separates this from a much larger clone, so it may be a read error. The CDR3 sequence: CSVEGQGHEQYF. CDR3 coding DNA: TGCAGCGTTGAAGGACAGGGCCACGAGCAGTACTTC. This chain joins TRBV29-1 and TRBJ2-7, with 7 bases aligning to TRBD1. V was clipped by 1 base and J by 5 bases; unmatched bases: 2. CDR1 and CDR2 from the germline V gene are SQVTM and ANQGSEA. This CDR3 region has 12 residues.

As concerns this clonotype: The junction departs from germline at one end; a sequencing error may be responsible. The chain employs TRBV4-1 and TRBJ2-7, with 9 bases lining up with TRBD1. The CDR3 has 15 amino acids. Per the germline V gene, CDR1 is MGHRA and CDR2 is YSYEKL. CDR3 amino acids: CASSHLPGQGHEQYF. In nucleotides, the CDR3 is TGCGCCAGTAGCCATCTACCGGGACAGGGCCACGAGCAGTACTTC.

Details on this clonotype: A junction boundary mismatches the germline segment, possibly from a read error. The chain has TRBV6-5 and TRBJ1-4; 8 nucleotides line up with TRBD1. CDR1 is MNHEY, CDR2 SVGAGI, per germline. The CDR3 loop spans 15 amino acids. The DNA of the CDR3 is TGTGTCAGCGGTAGGCGACAGGGGTCTAATGAAAAACTGTTTTTT. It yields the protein CVSGRRQGSNEKLFF.

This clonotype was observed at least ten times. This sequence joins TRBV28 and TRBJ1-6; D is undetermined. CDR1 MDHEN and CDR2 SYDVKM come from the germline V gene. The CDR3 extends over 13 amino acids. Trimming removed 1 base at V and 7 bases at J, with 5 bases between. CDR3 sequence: CASSLSGNSPLHF. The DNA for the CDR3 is TGTGCCAGCAGTTTATCGGGGAATTCACCCCTCCACTTT.

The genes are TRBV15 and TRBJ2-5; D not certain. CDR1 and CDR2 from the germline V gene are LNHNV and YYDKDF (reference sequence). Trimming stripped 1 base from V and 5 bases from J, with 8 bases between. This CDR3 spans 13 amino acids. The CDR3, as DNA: TGTGCCACCAGCAGAGTTGGTTGGGAGACCCAGTACTTC. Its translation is CATSRVGWETQYF.

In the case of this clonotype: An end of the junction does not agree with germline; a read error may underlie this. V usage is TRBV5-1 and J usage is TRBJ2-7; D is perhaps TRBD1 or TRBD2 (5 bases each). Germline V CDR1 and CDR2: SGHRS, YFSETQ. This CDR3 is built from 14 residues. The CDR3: CDSSNRDGHYEQYF. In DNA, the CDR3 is TGCGACAGCAGCAACCGGGACGGGCACTACGAGCAGTACTTC.